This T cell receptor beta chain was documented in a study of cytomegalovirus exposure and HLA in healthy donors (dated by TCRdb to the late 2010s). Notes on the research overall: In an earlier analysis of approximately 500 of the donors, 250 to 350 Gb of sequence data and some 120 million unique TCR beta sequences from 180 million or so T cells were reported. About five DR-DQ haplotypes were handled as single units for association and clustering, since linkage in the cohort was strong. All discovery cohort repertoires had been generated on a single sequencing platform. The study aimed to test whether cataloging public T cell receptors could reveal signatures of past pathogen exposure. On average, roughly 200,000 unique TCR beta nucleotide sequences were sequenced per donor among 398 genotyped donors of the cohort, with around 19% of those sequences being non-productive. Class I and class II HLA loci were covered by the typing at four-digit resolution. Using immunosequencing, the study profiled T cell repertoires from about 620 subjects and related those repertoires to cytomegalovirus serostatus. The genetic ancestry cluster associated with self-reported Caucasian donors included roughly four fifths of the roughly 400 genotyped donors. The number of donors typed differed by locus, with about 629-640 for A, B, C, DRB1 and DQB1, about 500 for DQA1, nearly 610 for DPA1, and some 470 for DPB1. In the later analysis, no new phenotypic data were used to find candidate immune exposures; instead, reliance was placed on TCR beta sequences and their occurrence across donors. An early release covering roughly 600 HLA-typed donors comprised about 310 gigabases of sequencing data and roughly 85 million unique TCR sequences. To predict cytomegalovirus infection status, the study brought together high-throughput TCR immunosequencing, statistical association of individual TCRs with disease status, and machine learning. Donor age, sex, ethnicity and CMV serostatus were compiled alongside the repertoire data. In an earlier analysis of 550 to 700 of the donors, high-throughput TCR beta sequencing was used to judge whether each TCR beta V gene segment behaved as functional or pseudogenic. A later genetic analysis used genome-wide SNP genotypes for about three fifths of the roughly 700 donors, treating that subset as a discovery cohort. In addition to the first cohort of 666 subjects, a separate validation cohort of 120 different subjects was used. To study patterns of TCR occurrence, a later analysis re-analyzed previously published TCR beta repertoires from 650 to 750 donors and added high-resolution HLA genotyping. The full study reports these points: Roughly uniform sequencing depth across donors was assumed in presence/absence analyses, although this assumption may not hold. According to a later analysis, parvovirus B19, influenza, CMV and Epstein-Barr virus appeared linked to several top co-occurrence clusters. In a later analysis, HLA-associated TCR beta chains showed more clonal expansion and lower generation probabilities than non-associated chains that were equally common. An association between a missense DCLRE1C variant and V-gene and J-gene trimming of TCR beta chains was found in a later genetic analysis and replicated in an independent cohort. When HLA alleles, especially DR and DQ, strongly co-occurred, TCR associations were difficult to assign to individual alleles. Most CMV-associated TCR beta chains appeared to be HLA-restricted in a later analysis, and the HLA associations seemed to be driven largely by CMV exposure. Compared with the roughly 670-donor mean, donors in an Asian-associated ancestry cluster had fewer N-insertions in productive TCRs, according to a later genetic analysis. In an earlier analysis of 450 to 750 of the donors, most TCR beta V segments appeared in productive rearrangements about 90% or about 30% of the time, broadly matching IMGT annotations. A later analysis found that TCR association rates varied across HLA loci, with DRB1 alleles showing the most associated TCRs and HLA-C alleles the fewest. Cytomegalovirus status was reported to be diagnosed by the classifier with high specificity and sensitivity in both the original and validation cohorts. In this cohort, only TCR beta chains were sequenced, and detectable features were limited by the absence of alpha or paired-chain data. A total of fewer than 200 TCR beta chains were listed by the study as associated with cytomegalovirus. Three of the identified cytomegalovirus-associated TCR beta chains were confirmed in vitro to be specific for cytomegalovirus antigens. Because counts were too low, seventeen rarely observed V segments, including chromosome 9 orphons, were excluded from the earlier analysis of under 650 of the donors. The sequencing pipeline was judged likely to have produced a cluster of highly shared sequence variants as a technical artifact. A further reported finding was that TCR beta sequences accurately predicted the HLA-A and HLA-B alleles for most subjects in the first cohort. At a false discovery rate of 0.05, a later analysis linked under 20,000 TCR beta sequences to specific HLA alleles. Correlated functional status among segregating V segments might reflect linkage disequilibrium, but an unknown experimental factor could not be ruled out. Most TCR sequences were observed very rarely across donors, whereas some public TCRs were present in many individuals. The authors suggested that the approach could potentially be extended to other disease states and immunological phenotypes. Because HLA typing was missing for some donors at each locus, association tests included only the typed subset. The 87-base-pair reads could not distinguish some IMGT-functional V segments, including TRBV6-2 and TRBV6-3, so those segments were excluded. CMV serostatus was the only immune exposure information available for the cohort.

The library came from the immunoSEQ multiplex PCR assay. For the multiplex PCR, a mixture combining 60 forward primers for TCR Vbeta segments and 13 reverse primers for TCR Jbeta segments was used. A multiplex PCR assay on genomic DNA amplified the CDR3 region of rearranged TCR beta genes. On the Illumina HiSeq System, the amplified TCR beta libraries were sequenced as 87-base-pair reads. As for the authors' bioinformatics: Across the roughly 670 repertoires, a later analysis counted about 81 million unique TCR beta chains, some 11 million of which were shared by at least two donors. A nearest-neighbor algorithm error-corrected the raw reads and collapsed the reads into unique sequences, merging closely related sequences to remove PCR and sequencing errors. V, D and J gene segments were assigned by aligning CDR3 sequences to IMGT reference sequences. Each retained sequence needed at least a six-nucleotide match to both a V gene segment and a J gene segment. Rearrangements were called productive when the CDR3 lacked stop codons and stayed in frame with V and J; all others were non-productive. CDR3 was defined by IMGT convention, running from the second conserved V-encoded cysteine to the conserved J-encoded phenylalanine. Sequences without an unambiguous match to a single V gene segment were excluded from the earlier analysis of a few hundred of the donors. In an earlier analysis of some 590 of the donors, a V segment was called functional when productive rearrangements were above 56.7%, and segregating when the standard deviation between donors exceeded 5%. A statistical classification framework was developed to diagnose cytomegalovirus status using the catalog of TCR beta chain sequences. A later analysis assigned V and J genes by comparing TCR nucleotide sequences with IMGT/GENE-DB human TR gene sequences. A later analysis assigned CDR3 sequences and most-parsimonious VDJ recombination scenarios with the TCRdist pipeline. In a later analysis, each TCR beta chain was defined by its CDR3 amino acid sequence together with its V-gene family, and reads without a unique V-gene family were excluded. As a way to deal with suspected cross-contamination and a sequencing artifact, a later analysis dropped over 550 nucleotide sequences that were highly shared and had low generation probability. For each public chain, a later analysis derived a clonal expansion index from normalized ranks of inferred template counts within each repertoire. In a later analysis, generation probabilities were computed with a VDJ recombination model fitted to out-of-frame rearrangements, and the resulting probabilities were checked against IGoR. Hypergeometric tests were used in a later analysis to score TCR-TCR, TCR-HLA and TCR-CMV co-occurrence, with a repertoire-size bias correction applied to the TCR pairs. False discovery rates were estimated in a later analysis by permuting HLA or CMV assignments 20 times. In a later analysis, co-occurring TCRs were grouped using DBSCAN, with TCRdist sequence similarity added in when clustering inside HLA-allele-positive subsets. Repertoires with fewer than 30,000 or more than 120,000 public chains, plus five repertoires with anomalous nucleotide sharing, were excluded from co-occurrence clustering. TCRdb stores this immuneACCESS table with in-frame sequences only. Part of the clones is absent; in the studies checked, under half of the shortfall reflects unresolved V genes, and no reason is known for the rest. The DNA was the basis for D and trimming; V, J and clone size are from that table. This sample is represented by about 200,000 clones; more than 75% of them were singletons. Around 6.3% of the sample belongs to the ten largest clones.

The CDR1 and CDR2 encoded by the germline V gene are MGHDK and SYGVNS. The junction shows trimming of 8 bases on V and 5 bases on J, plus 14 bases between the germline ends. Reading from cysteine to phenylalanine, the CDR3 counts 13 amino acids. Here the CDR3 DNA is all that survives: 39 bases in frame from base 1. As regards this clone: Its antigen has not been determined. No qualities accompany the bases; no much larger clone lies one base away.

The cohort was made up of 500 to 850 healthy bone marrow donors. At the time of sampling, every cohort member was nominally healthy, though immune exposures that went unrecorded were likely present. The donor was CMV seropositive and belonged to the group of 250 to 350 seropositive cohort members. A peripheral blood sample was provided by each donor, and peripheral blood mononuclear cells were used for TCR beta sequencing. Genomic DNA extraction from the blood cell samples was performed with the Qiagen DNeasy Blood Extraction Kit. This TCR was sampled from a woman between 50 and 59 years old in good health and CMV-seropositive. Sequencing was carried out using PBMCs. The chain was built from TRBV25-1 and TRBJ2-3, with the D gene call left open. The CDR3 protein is CASGLEPLDTQYF. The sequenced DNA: TGTGCCAGCGGCCTAGAACCGCTAGATACGCAGTATTTT.